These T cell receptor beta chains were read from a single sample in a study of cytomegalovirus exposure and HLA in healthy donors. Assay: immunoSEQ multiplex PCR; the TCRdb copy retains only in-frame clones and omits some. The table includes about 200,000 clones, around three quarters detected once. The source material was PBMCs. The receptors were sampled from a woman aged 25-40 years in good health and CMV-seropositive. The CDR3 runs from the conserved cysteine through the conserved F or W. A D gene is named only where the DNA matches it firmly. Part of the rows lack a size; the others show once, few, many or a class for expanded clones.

CDR3aa: CASSLKQGANYNEQFF
CDR3nt: TGTGCCAGCAGCTTAAAACAGGGGGCTAACTACAATGAGCAGTTCTTC
d_gene: TRBD1
v_gene: TRBV5-6
j_gene: TRBJ2-1
abundance: NA

CDR3aa: CASSPPGQGAEKLFF
CDR3nt: TGTGCCAGCAGCCCCCCGGGACAGGGGGCGGAAAAACTGTTTTTT
d_gene: TRBD1
v_gene: TRBV7-9
j_gene: TRBJ1-4
abundance: once

CDR3aa: CASNQWADSYNEQFF
CDR3nt: TGTGCCAGCAACCAATGGGCAGACTCCTACAATGAGCAGTTCTTC
d_gene: NA
v_gene: TRBV7-8
j_gene: TRBJ2-1
abundance: NA

CDR3aa: CASSSRYTYEQYF
CDR3nt: TGTGCCAGCAGCTCTCGGTATACCTACGAGCAGTACTTC
d_gene: NA
v_gene: TRBV5-6
j_gene: TRBJ2-7
abundance: NA

CDR3aa: CASSLDSNEQYF
CDR3nt: TGCGCCAGCAGCTTAGACAGTAACGAGCAGTACTTC
d_gene: NA
v_gene: TRBV5-1
j_gene: TRBJ2-7
abundance: NA

CDR3aa: CASSVAGTSGGGLDTQYF
CDR3nt: TGTGCCAGCAGCGTAGCCGGGACTAGCGGGGGAGGATTGGATACGCAGTATTTT
d_gene: TRBD2
v_gene: TRBV9
j_gene: TRBJ2-3
abundance: once

CDR3aa: CASRASRITGELFF
CDR3nt: TGTGCCAGCAGGGCCTCGCGGATCACCGGGGAGCTGTTTTTT
d_gene: NA
v_gene: TRBV7-8
j_gene: TRBJ2-2
abundance: NA

CDR3aa: CASSQVTGTSGSYEQYF
CDR3nt: TGTGCCAGCAGCCAGGTTACCGGGACTAGCGGATCCTACGAGCAGTACTTC
d_gene: TRBD2
v_gene: TRBV4-2
j_gene: TRBJ2-7
abundance: NA

CDR3aa: CAIRPEGAIFKAFF
CDR3nt: TGTGCCATCAGGCCCGAGGGGGCGATATTTAAAGCTTTCTTT
d_gene: TRBD1
v_gene: TRBV10-3
j_gene: TRBJ1-1
abundance: NA

CDR3aa: CAGQGAPYEQYF
CDR3nt: TGTGCCGGACAGGGGGCCCCCTACGAGCAGTACTTC
d_gene: TRBD1
v_gene: TRBV2
j_gene: TRBJ2-7
abundance: NA

CDR3aa: CASSFEAGTGGLGTEAFF
CDR3nt: TGTGCCAGCAGCTTCGAAGCCGGGACAGGGGGCTTGGGCACTGAAGCTTTCTTT
d_gene: TRBD1
v_gene: TRBV5-8
j_gene: TRBJ1-1
abundance: NA

CDR3aa: CASTKSVGTGNTIYF
CDR3nt: TGTGCCAGTACCAAGTCTGTGGGGACAGGAAACACCATATATTTT
d_gene: NA
v_gene: TRBV19
j_gene: TRBJ1-3
abundance: NA

CDR3aa: CASSKFPVRDRGTGELFF
CDR3nt: TGTGCCAGCAGCAAATTCCCCGTCCGGGACAGGGGCACCGGGGAGCTGTTTTTT
d_gene: NA
v_gene: TRBV21-1
j_gene: TRBJ2-2
abundance: NA